This T cell receptor (beta chain) derives from a study of blood T cell repertoires in COVID-19 (dated by TCRdb to the early 2020s). Notes on the research overall: Collaborator samples came from the United States, Italy and Spain and covered acute and convalescent phases of COVID-19. The material from the prospective study consisted of cDNA or gDNA derived from T cells, B-cell-depleted T cells, or PBMCs. The dataset comprised deeply sampled blood TCRbeta repertoires from subjects exposed to, actively infected with, or recovered from COVID-19. The repertoires were released in a freely available public database meant as a resource for research on the immune response to SARS-CoV-2. The samples were drawn from two sources: the first 160 participants of the ongoing ImmuneRACE study, and 950 to 1,500 subjects contributed by 6 global collaborators. Sample metadata almost always included a de-identified subject ID, COVID-19 status, age in years and sex. HLA class I and class II types, where available, came from metadata supplied by the sample provider rather than from assay-based typing. Findings and caveats that apply to the study as a whole: The amount of clinical and demographic metadata varied by source and participant and was provided uncurated.

Each collaborating institution followed its own protocols to collect whole blood in K2EDTA tubes. Collaborator samples were shipped for TCRbeta analysis as frozen whole blood, isolated PBMCs, or DNA extracted from either sample type. The immunoSEQ Assay, a bias-controlled multiplex PCR, was used to amplify TCRbeta CDR3 regions from genomic DNA. Turning to the authors' computational methods: Nucleated cell counts per sample were estimated from amplification of reference gene primers within the assay. To quantify the absolute abundance of each unique TCRbeta CDR3 rearrangement, sequence reads were collapsed and filtered. For each sample, productive Simpson clonality was calculated by taking the square root of Simpson's diversity index across productive rearrangements. TCRdb stores this immuneACCESS table with in-frame sequences only. Part of the clones is absent; in the studies checked, under half of the shortfall reflects unresolved V genes, and no reason is known for the rest. Clone size and the V and J calls come from that table; the DNA yielded D and trimming. The table for this sample lists approximately 210,000 clones; around 80% of them were counted only once. Clones ranked in the top ten supply approximately 12% of the sample.

As concerns this clone: This receptor's antigen is unknown. No base quality information exists; no much larger clone differs at one position.

The germline V gene gives CDR1 as KGHDR and CDR2 as SFDVKD. The cysteine opens and the phenylalanine closes a CDR3 of 17 amino acids. Only the CDR3 DNA stays, 51 bases, in frame from base 1. From V the trimming removes 4 bases and from J it removes 7 bases, while the gene matches leave 14 bases of the junction unaccounted for. The receptor's source is a woman aged 40 to 50 with acute or convalescent COVID-19. Rearrangement joined TRBV24-1 to TRBJ2-3, and 9 junctional nucleotides match TRBD1. The specimen was peripheral blood. The encoded CDR3 is CATSEKGTGPSSNTQYF. The sequenced DNA: TGTGCCACCAGTGAAAAAGGGACAGGGCCTTCATCAAATACGCAGTATTTT.